The next 8 T cell receptor beta chains were all read from a single sample in a study of CD8+ T cells in alopecia areata. TCR sequencing used cDNA made by reverse transcription of extracted RNA. Method: immunoSEQ multiplex PCR; TCRdb's copy keeps in-frame clones and lacks some. Here the sample spans some 200,000 clones, roughly 60% being singletons. Noted treatment: oral pan-JAK inhibitor, 5-10 mg twice daily. This sample comprised CD4+ T cells sorted from blood, obtained at week 24, from a patient treated with tofacitinib. The receptors were gathered from a human donor with alopecia areata.

This clone was recorded a few times. The chain carries TRBV11-1 and TRBJ2-1, with a possible D match to TRBD1 (5 bases). Germline V CDR1 and CDR2: SGHAT, FQDESV (reference sequence). Trimming removed 6 bases at V and 6 bases at J, with 15 bases between. CDR3 size: 14 residues. The CDR3 spells CASRGRDLLNEQFF. Here the CDR3 DNA reads TGTGCCAGCAGGGGCAGGGATCTTCTCAATGAGCAGTTCTTC.

The rearrangement joins TRBV7-9 to TRBJ2-1; 9 bases align to TRBD2. The V and J ends lost 4 bases and 8 bases, in that order; junction bases with no gene match: 9. Germline V gene data show CDR1 as SEHNR and CDR2 as FQNEAQ (reference sequence). The CDR3 sequence is 15 residues long. CDR3 loop: CASSYRSGRWDEQFF. The CDR3 nucleotides are TGTGCCAGCAGCTACCGTAGCGGGAGATGGGATGAGCAGTTCTTC.

The chain couples TRBV2 to TRBJ1-2; no firm D call. The ends were cut back, 11 bases at V and 5 bases at J, with 18 bases in the middle. This CDR3 is built from 13 residues. The germline V gene encodes CDR1 SNHLY and CDR2 FYNNEI. This chain's CDR3 is CASKLDPEYGYTF. CDR3 coding DNA: TGTGCCTCTAAATTAGACCCAGAGTATGGCTACACCTTC.

This rearrangement joins TRBV27 to TRBJ1-4, with D perhaps TRBD1 (5 bases). The CDR3 covers 13 residues. V was shortened by 3 bases and J by 10 bases, with 12 bases between the two germline ends. In germline, CDR1 is MNHEY, CDR2 SMNVEV (reference sequence). As DNA, the CDR3 is TGTGCCAGCAGTTTGAGAGGACACGGAAAACTGTTTTTT. Its protein product is CASSLRGHGKLFF.

This clone was observed a single time. The chain has TRBV2 and TRBJ2-2; 8 bases map to TRBD1. Germline V gene sequence: CDR1 SNHLY, CDR2 FYNNEI. Trimming cost V 5 bases and J 3 bases; bases outside gene matches: 5. The CDR3 runs to 15 residues. CDR3 in DNA: TGTGCCAGCAGTAGACAGGGGACTGACACCGGGGAGCTGTTTTTT. It specifies CASSRQGTDTGELFF.

To note about this clone: A read error is likely, as this CDR3 ends without the conserved phenylalanine or tryptophan. The limits of the CDR3 on the DNA are not certain, so only TCRdb's listed CDR3 is given. The chain carries TRBV7-9 and TRBJ1-2; the table's D call of TRBD1 was not tested on the DNA. The CDR3 totals 12 residues, both ends included. Germline loops: CDR1 SEHNR, CDR2 FQNEAQ (reference sequence). Here the CDR3 reads CASSGEGAPLDL.

The J gene is TRBJ1-2, the V gene TRBV28, with D maybe TRBD1 (5 bases). The germline CDR1 and CDR2 sequences are MDHEN and SYDVKM. Deletions cut 6 bases from V and 4 bases from J, with 15 bases between. The CDR3 covers 14 residues. The CDR3 bases are TGTGCCAGCAGCATCGGCAGGGCGGGCTATGGCTACACCTTC. Residues: CASSIGRAGYGYTF.

This sequence joins TRBV5-1 and TRBJ2-5; the D gene is possibly TRBD1 (6 bases). V lost 2 bases and J 5 bases, leaving 13 bases between the germline ends. CDR3 length equals 14 residues. The germline V gene encodes CDR1 SGHRS and CDR2 YFSETQ. The chain's CDR3 is CASSLQGQEETQYF. The CDR3 nucleotides read TGCGCCAGCAGCTTACAGGGTCAGGAGGAGACCCAGTACTTC. The whole variable domain, remainder taken from reference TRBV5-1 and TRBJ2-5, is KAGVTQTPRYLIKTRGQQVTLSCSPISGHRSVSWYQQTPGQGLQFLFEYFSETQRNKGNFPGRFSGRQFSNSRSEMNVSTLELGDSALYLCASSLQGQEETQYFGPGTRLLVL.